These 23 T cell receptor beta chains share one sample of origin, sequenced in a study of blood T cell repertoires in COVID-19. Sequencing was performed with immunoSEQ multiplex PCR; in TCRdb, only in-frame clones are kept and a portion is missing. Of nearly 95,000 clones listed, around four fifths are singletons. The sample comprised peripheral blood. The receptors stem from a human donor in a cohort sampled during active COVID-19.

This rearrangement joins TRBV5-4 to TRBJ2-3, with 14 bases aligning to TRBD2. The CDR3 covers 17 residues. Germline V gene data show CDR1 as SGHNT and CDR2 as YYREEE (reference sequence). V gave up 4 bases and J gave up 5 bases; unmatched junction bases: 9. CDR3 in DNA: TGTGCCAGCAGCAGAAGACTAGCGGGGGGGCAGGGAGATACGCAGTATTTT. Its translation: CASSRRLAGGQGDTQYF.

This clone was counted only a few times. This chain connects TRBV9 to TRBJ2-1; 8 nucleotides align to TRBD2. Germline lookup yields CDR1 SGDLS and CDR2 YYNGEE. V trimming: 3 bases; J trimming: 0 bases; junction bases outside the gene matches: 5. The CDR3 runs to 16 residues. The DNA of the CDR3 is TGTGCCAGCAGCGACACTAGCGGAAGCTCCTACAATGAGCAGTTCTTC. Protein sequence: CASSDTSGSSYNEQFF.

This clone has just one count. V is TRBV28 and J is TRBJ2-3; D gene unclear. This CDR3 region has 16 residues. Germline V lookup: CDR1 MDHEN, CDR2 SYDVKM. Trimming shortened V by 3 bases and J by 0 bases, and 13 bases separated the two germline ends. The CDR3 protein is CASSLSRSTSTDTQYF. The CDR3 bases are TGTGCCAGCAGTTTGAGCCGGTCCACTAGCACAGATACGCAGTATTTT.

The J gene is TRBJ2-5, the V gene TRBV29-1; 9 nucleotides match TRBD2. The CDR3 length is 14 residues. J lost 9 bases, V lost 4 bases, and 12 bases had no gene match. Germline loops: CDR1 SQVTM, CDR2 ANQGSEA. The DNA for the CDR3 is TGCAGCGTTGGGGTTGTAGCGGGGGACCGGCCCCAGTACTTC. Translated, it gives CSVGVVAGDRPQYF.

This clone was counted once. Sequence at one end of the junction differs from germline and may be a read error. The chain employs TRBV2 and TRBJ1-2, with D unresolved. CDR3 length: 14 amino acids. Germline CDR1 SNHLY, CDR2 FYNNEI. CDR3 bases: TGTGCCAGCAGCGAAGCCCAGTTGGTGAGGGGCTACACCTTC. This encodes CASSEAQLVRGYTF. The complete variable domain, with remaining parts taken from reference TRBV2 and TRBJ1-2, reads EPEVTQTPSHQVTQMGQEVILRCVPISNHLYFYWYRQILGQKVEFLVSFYNNEISEKSEIFDDQFSVERPDGSNFTLKIRSTKLEDSAMYFCASSEAQLVRGYTFGSGTRLTVV.

V usage is TRBV29-1 and J usage is TRBJ2-4; a weak D match, TRBD1 (6 bases). CDR1 is SQVTM, CDR2 ANQGSEA, per germline. V gave up 1 base and J gave up 8 bases, with 12 bases separating them. There are 13 residues in the CDR3. CDR3 coding DNA: TGCAGCGTTGAAGCAGGGGACGGGGACATTCAGTACTTC. It translates to CSVEAGDGDIQYF.

This clone was counted between two and nine times. The chain employs TRBV27 and TRBJ1-2, with 7 bases identical to TRBD1. This CDR3 has 14 residues. CDR1 and CDR2 (germline): MNHEY, SMNVEV (reference sequence). After removal of 8 bases from V and 7 bases from J, the junction contained 13 bases not matched to a gene. The DNA for the CDR3 is TGTGCCAGCGGAGAGACAGGGCGAACAACTGGCTACACCTTC. As protein: CASGETGRTTGYTF.

The chain carries TRBV19 and TRBJ1-5; 9 bases fit TRBD1. The CDR3 length is 16 residues. The V and J ends lost 5 bases and 2 bases, in that order; junction bases with no gene match: 7. Germline assignment: CDR1 LNHDA and CDR2 SQIVND (reference sequence). The CDR3 bases are TGTGCCAGTAGTCCTTTACAGGGGGCACGCAATCAGCCCCAGCATTTT. This gives the protein CASSPLQGARNQPQHF.

As to this clone: Other DNA sequences from this sample encode an identical CDR3 as well. CDR3 DNA sequence: TGTGCCAGCAGTTCGGACAGCCCCTACGAGCAGTACTTC. Translating gives CASSSDSPYEQYF. The chain recombines TRBV28 with TRBJ2-7, with a tentative D call TRBD1 (6 bases). V lost 4 bases to trimming and J lost 2 bases, with 9 bases between them. Per germline, CDR1 MDHEN and CDR2 SYDVKM. The CDR3 consists of 13 residues.

This clone was seen at least ten times. This sequence joins TRBV2 and TRBJ1-2, with no clear D. V lost 2 bases to trimming and J lost 2 bases, with 6 bases between them. Germline CDR1 SNHLY, CDR2 FYNNEI. CDR3 length: 13 residues. The CDR3 is CASSESGNYGYTF. The CDR3 region has the DNA TGTGCCAGCAGTGAATCGGGAAACTATGGCTACACCTTC.

The gene calls are TRBV4-2 and TRBJ2-3; no definite D call. This CDR3 comprises 15 residues. CDR1 and CDR2 (germline): LGHNA, YNFKEQ. The V end was cut by 2 bases, the J end by 4 bases, with 13 bases between. CDR3 region: CASSQLGSAADTQYF. The CDR3 nucleotides are TGTGCCAGCAGCCAACTAGGCTCTGCGGCAGATACGCAGTATTTT.

This clone was seen a handful of times. The rearrangement joins TRBV9 to TRBJ2-5; tentatively, D is TRBD2 (7 bases). V dropped 3 bases and J dropped 1 base, with 13 bases sitting between them. The germline V gene has CDR1 SGDLS and CDR2 YYNGEE. The CDR3 runs 15 residues. In nucleotides, the CDR3 is TGTGCCAGCAGCGAGGACGGGGGGCCCCAAGAGACCCAGTACTTC. Amino acids: CASSEDGGPQETQYF.

The J gene is TRBJ2-7, the V gene TRBV27, with 11 bases matching TRBD2. Germline CDR1 reads MNHEY; CDR2 reads SMNVEV (reference sequence). There are 16 residues in the CDR3. V was clipped by 0 bases and J by 8 bases; unmatched bases: 9. CDR3 amino acids: CASSLSGRLAGKKQYF. CDR3 DNA sequence: TGTGCCAGCAGTTTATCGGGAAGACTAGCGGGGAAGAAGCAGTACTTC.

A remark on this clone: Other nucleotide sequences in the sample specify the same CDR3. The rearrangement links TRBV19 to TRBJ2-7; a possible D gene is TRBD2 (6 bases). The CDR3 consists of 13 residues. Germline V gene data show CDR1 as LNHDA and CDR2 as SQIVND (reference sequence). Trimming took 3 bases from V and 6 from J, leaving 12 bases between them. CDR3 DNA: TGTGCCAGTAGTATCGCCCCGCGGGGCGAGCAGTACTTC. Translation: CASSIAPRGEQYF.

The rearrangement uses TRBV19 and TRBJ2-5; tentative D call: TRBD2 (6 bases). The V end was cut by 3 bases, the J end by 5 bases, with 16 bases between. This CDR3 region has 15 residues. Germline V gene data show CDR1 as LNHDA and CDR2 as SQIVND (reference sequence). CDR3 bases: TGTGCCAGTAGTATCTCGTCTGCTAGCGCGGAGACCCAGTACTTC. Protein product: CASSISSASAETQYF.

The J gene is TRBJ2-3, the V gene TRBV29-1, with 9 bases matching TRBD2. Germline CDR1 reads SQVTM; CDR2 reads ANQGSEA. This CDR3 is 14 amino acids long. Here the CDR3 reads CAFRSGSSTDTQYF. As DNA, the CDR3 is TGCGCCTTTCGTAGCGGGAGTTCCACAGATACGCAGTATTTT.

The rearrangement links TRBV5-4 to TRBJ2-3; 8 positions agree with TRBD2. The CDR3 totals 12 residues. V lost 8 bases to trimming and J lost 10 bases; unmatched junction nucleotides: 9. The germline V gene encodes CDR1 SGHNT and CDR2 YYREEE (reference sequence). CDR3 loop: CASQIGGAAQYF. CDR3 sequence (DNA): TGTGCCAGTCAAATCGGGGGGGCCGCGCAGTATTTT.

The chain employs TRBV2 and TRBJ2-2, with 11 nucleotides matching TRBD2. CDR1 and CDR2 from the germline V gene are SNHLY and FYNNEI. V shed 6 bases and J 6 bases; nucleotides not matched to a gene: 9. This CDR3 has 16 amino acids. The CDR3 DNA reads TGTGCCAGCAGATGGGGGCTAGCGGGAGGTTCCGGGGAGCTGTTTTTT. Its translation: CASRWGLAGGSGELFF.

This clone was counted a few times. The rearrangement uses TRBV6-6 and TRBJ1-1; 9 bases fit TRBD1. The V segment lost 5 bases and the J segment 7 bases; nucleotides outside the gene matches: 5. Germline V gives CDR1 MNHNY, CDR2 SVGAGI (reference sequence). This CDR3 is 13 amino acids long. CDR3 nucleotide sequence: TGTGCCAGCAGTCTACAGGGGGCCATTGAAGCTTTCTTT. Translation gives CASSLQGAIEAFF.

This clone showed up just a few times. The rearrangement joins TRBV13 to TRBJ1-1; 8 nucleotides match TRBD1. Trimming cost V 5 bases and J 6 bases; bases outside gene matches: 8. Germline assignment: CDR1 PRHDT and CDR2 FYEKMQ (reference sequence). The length of the CDR3 is 14 residues. This CDR3 reads CASSPYDRGAEAFF. The CDR3 nucleotides read TGTGCCAGCAGCCCCTATGACAGGGGAGCTGAAGCTTTCTTT.

The gene calls are TRBV15 and TRBJ2-1; 12 nucleotides match TRBD2. Germline V lookup: CDR1 LNHNV, CDR2 YYDKDF (reference sequence). This CDR3 region has 15 residues. V dropped 4 bases and J dropped 9; count of bases not matched to a gene: 7. The DNA for the CDR3 is TGTGCCACCAGCAAGCTAGCGGGGGGGCTAGGTGAGCAGTTCTTC. Protein sequence: CATSKLAGGLGEQFF.

Ten or more counts support this clone. The chain carries TRBV2 and TRBJ2-3; tentatively, D is TRBD2 (6 bases). The germline gives CDR1 SNHLY, CDR2 FYNNEI. Trimming stripped 4 bases from V and 2 bases from J, with 16 bases between. CDR3 size: 16 residues. The DNA for the CDR3 is TGTGCCAGCAGTGTCTCAGTCGGGGGATCCACAGATACGCAGTATTTT. Translated, it gives CASSVSVGGSTDTQYF.

The chain joins TRBV29-1 to TRBJ1-5, with D maybe TRBD1 (5 bases). The CDR3 covers 13 residues. Germline assignment: CDR1 SQVTM and CDR2 ANQGSEA. The ends were cut back, 5 bases at V and 4 bases at J, with 12 bases in the middle. CDR3 sequence (DNA): TGCAGCGTTTCCGGCAGGGATAATCAGCCCCAGCATTTT. It translates to CSVSGRDNQPQHF. The full variable domain, rest sourced from reference TRBV29-1 and TRBJ1-5, is SAVISQKPSRDICQRGTSLTIQCQVDSQVTMMFWYRQQPGQSLTLIATANQGSEATYESGFVIDKFPISRPNLTFSTLTVSNMSPEDSSIYLCSVSGRDNQPQHFGDGTRLSIL.